A selection of T cell receptor beta chains follows, all from one sample in a study of T cells in Graves' hyperthyroidism and ophthalmopathy. TCRdb re-derived calls from the multiplex PCR reads in MiXCR, one entry per CDR3 protein. The sample lists a few hundred thousand distinct CDR3 sequences, about 25% occurring once. Material for sequencing was blood. The receptors originated from a man between 50 and 59 years old with Graves' hyperthyroidism. CDR3s include the opening cysteine and the closing phenylalanine or tryptophan. The D gene is left open where the match is weak. A row's size may be missing; if present it is once, few, many or a size class.

J gene: TRBJ2-1; V gene: TRBV7-3; D gene: TRBD2; clone size: .; CDR3 DNA: TGTGCCAGCAGCTCACACAACGGACTAGCGGACAATGAGCAGTTCTTC; CDR3 protein: CASSSHNGLADNEQFF
J gene: TRBJ2-1; V gene: TRBV28; D gene: .; clone size: many; CDR3 DNA: TGTGCCAGCAGTTTATTACAGGGAATCGATGAGCAGTTCTTC; CDR3 protein: CASSLLQGIDEQFF
J gene: TRBJ1-2; V gene: TRBV3-1; D gene: .; clone size: few; CDR3 DNA: TGTGCCAGCAGCCAAGGGATTGCGACTAACTATGGCTACACCTTC; CDR3 protein: CASSQGIATNYGYTF
J gene: TRBJ2-7; V gene: TRBV20-1; D gene: .; clone size: many; CDR3 DNA: TGCAGTGCTAGGCCGACACAAGACTACGAGCAGTACTTC; CDR3 protein: CSARPTQDYEQYF
J gene: TRBJ1-6; V gene: TRBV7-2; D gene: .; clone size: few; CDR3 DNA: TGTGCCAGCAGCTTAGCGGCAGGGTATAATTCACCCCTCCACTTT; CDR3 protein: CASSLAAGYNSPLHF
J gene: TRBJ1-3; V gene: TRBV12-3/TRBV12-4; D gene: .; clone size: few; CDR3 DNA: TGTGCCAGCAGGCCAGGTTCCTCTGGAAACACCATATATTTT; CDR3 protein: CASRPGSSGNTIYF
J gene: TRBJ1-1; V gene: TRBV10-3; D gene: TRBD1; clone size: .; CDR3 DNA: TGTGCCATCCTTGCGGGACAGGGCAAGAACACTGAAGCTTTCTTT; CDR3 protein: CAILAGQGKNTEAFF
J gene: TRBJ2-3; V gene: TRBV7-3; D gene: TRBD2; clone size: few; CDR3 DNA: TGTGCCAGCAGCCCCTGGGGAGCGGGAGGGGGGGACACAGATACGCAGTATTTT; CDR3 protein: CASSPWGAGGGDTDTQYF
J gene: TRBJ2-2; V gene: TRBV11-3; D gene: .; clone size: .; CDR3 DNA: TGTGCCAGCAGCTTCCGAATAGCCCTAGACACCGGGGAGCTGTTTTTT; CDR3 protein: CASSFRIALDTGELFF
J gene: TRBJ2-2; V gene: TRBV9; D gene: TRBD2; clone size: .; CDR3 DNA: TGTGCCAGCAGCCCGCCGGGACTACTCACCGGGGAGCTGTTTTTT; CDR3 protein: CASSPPGLLTGELFF
J gene: TRBJ2-3; V gene: TRBV12-3/TRBV12-4; D gene: TRBD2; clone size: few; CDR3 DNA: TGTGCCAGCAGCCGCCGTCTGCGGGGGGCAGATACGCAGTATTTT; CDR3 protein: CASSRRLRGADTQYF
J gene: TRBJ1-2; V gene: TRBV7-3; D gene: .; clone size: .; CDR3 DNA: TGTGCCAGCAGCTTACTGCACCCTAACTATGGCTACACCTTC; CDR3 protein: CASSLLHPNYGYTF
J gene: TRBJ1-3; V gene: TRBV6-1; D gene: .; clone size: .; CDR3 DNA: TGTGCCAGCAGTTACGATATTCGTAACACCATATATTTT; CDR3 protein: CASSYDIRNTIYF
J gene: TRBJ2-1; V gene: TRBV2; D gene: .; clone size: many; CDR3 DNA: TGTGCCAACCTGGGGAACTCCTACAATGAGCAGTTCTTC; CDR3 protein: CANLGNSYNEQFF
J gene: TRBJ2-7; V gene: TRBV6-1; D gene: .; clone size: few; CDR3 DNA: TGTGCCAGCAGAAAAAACAGGGAGCAGTACTTC; CDR3 protein: CASRKNREQYF
J gene: TRBJ1-5; V gene: TRBV12-3/TRBV12-4; D gene: .; clone size: few; CDR3 DNA: TGTGCCAGCAGATCAGGGATCGGGGATCAGCCCCAGCATTTT; CDR3 protein: CASRSGIGDQPQHF
J gene: TRBJ1-5; V gene: TRBV20-1; D gene: .; clone size: many; CDR3 DNA: TGCAGTGCTAGAGATATGGGCCCAGGGGGCAATCAGCCCCAGCATTTT; CDR3 protein: CSARDMGPGGNQPQHF
J gene: TRBJ2-1; V gene: TRBV28; D gene: .; clone size: many; CDR3 DNA: TGTGCCAGCAGTTTAGGGGGGAGGGAGCAGTTCTTC; CDR3 protein: CASSLGGREQFF
J gene: TRBJ2-1; V gene: TRBV7-9; D gene: TRBD2; clone size: .; CDR3 DNA: TGTGCCAGCAGCACCCTAGCGGGCGACTCCTACAATGAGCAGTTCTTC; CDR3 protein: CASSTLAGDSYNEQFF
J gene: TRBJ2-3; V gene: TRBV5-4; D gene: TRBD2; clone size: .; CDR3 DNA: TGTGCCAGCAGCCAAAGGTCTAGCGGGAGGGCAGATACGCAGTATTTT; CDR3 protein: CASSQRSSGRADTQYF
J gene: TRBJ2-1; V gene: TRBV9; D gene: .; clone size: few; CDR3 DNA: TGTGCCAGCAGCCCCCGTGGTACCCGTGAGCAGTTCTTC; CDR3 protein: CASSPRGTREQFF
J gene: TRBJ2-3; V gene: TRBV5-1; D gene: .; clone size: many; CDR3 DNA: TGCGCCAGCAGCTTGGAACGGGAGAGGAGGGCAGATACGCAGTATTTT; CDR3 protein: CASSLERERRADTQYF
J gene: TRBJ2-1; V gene: TRBV6-1; D gene: .; clone size: many; CDR3 DNA: TGTGCCAGCACCCAGACTAGGGGCGTTGAGCAGTTCTTC; CDR3 protein: CASTQTRGVEQFF
J gene: TRBJ1-1; V gene: TRBV27; D gene: TRBD1; clone size: many; CDR3 DNA: TGTGCCAGCAGTAGACAGGGGTTCACTGAAGCTTTCTTT; CDR3 protein: CASSRQGFTEAFF
J gene: TRBJ2-1; V gene: TRBV7-2; D gene: .; clone size: many; CDR3 DNA: TGTGCCAGCAGCTTAGTTGGGACCACCTACAATGAGCAGTTCTTC; CDR3 protein: CASSLVGTTYNEQFF
J gene: TRBJ2-3; V gene: TRBV3-1; D gene: TRBD2; clone size: .; CDR3 DNA: TGTGCCAGCAGCCTCGGACTAGCGGGATCGGAAGATACGCAGTATTTT; CDR3 protein: CASSLGLAGSEDTQYF
J gene: TRBJ1-2; V gene: TRBV5-1; D gene: .; clone size: .; CDR3 DNA: TGCGCCAGCAGCTTGGCCGGGCCTGGAGCGGGCTACACCTTC; CDR3 protein: CASSLAGPGAGYTF
J gene: TRBJ2-5; V gene: TRBV4-1; D gene: .; clone size: .; CDR3 DNA: TGCGCCAGCAGCCAAGACACCACCCAAGAGACCCAGTACTTC; CDR3 protein: CASSQDTTQETQYF
J gene: TRBJ2-7; V gene: TRBV29-1; D gene: .; clone size: .; CDR3 DNA: TGCAGCGTTGGGGCTGGACCCTACGAGCAGTACTTC; CDR3 protein: CSVGAGPYEQYF
J gene: TRBJ2-3; V gene: TRBV28; D gene: .; clone size: many; CDR3 DNA: TGTGCCAGCAGTTTAAGGTTGGCAGATACGCAGTATTTT; CDR3 protein: CASSLRLADTQYF
J gene: TRBJ2-7; V gene: TRBV11-2; D gene: .; clone size: .; CDR3 DNA: TGTGCCAGCAGCATAGCATCTGACAGCTCCTACGAGCAGTACTTC; CDR3 protein: CASSIASDSSYEQYF
J gene: TRBJ2-7; V gene: TRBV7-2; D gene: TRBD2; clone size: many; CDR3 DNA: TGTGCCAGCGCTCTAAGCGGGAGCGGGTACGAGCAGTACTTC; CDR3 protein: CASALSGSGYEQYF
J gene: TRBJ2-6; V gene: TRBV2; D gene: TRBD1; clone size: .; CDR3 DNA: TGTGCCAGCACCGACAGGGGTTCGGGGGCCAACGTCCTGACTTTC; CDR3 protein: CASTDRGSGANVLTF
J gene: TRBJ1-2; V gene: TRBV20-1; D gene: .; clone size: many; CDR3 DNA: TGCAGTGGGGGTGATCAGGGCCCGGGCTACACCTTC; CDR3 protein: CSGGDQGPGYTF
J gene: TRBJ1-1; V gene: TRBV9; D gene: .; clone size: .; CDR3 DNA: TGTGCCAGCAGCTCTCCGAAAGGGGGAAGGGGGGACACTGAAGCTTTCTTT; CDR3 protein: CASSSPKGGRGDTEAFF
J gene: TRBJ2-2; V gene: TRBV12-3/TRBV12-4; D gene: TRBD1; clone size: .; CDR3 DNA: TGTGCCAGCAGCCGACCGGGACAGGGGACGGCCGGGGAGCTGTTTTTT; CDR3 protein: CASSRPGQGTAGELFF
J gene: TRBJ1-1; V gene: TRBV9; D gene: .; clone size: few; CDR3 DNA: TGTGCCAGCAGCGTAGATGGGAGCACTGAAGCTTTCTTT; CDR3 protein: CASSVDGSTEAFF
J gene: TRBJ1-6; V gene: TRBV12-3/TRBV12-4; D gene: TRBD1; clone size: .; CDR3 DNA: TGTGCCAGCAGCCTAGGTAGGGGGCGGAATTCACCCCTCCACTTT; CDR3 protein: CASSLGRGRNSPLHF
J gene: TRBJ2-7; V gene: TRBV29-1; D gene: .; clone size: few; CDR3 DNA: TGCAGCGTGGGAGATGCTAGATCCTACGAGCAGTACTTC; CDR3 protein: CSVGDARSYEQYF
J gene: TRBJ2-1; V gene: TRBV7-9; D gene: TRBD2; clone size: many; CDR3 DNA: TGTGCCAGCAGCTTATCGATGACTAGCGGGAGGTGGAGCTCCTACAATGAGCAGTTCTTC; CDR3 protein: CASSLSMTSGRWSSYNEQFF
J gene: TRBJ2-1; V gene: TRBV28; D gene: .; clone size: many; CDR3 DNA: TGTGCCAGCAAATGGGCGGTAGACGTCTCCTACAATGAGCAGTTCTTC; CDR3 protein: CASKWAVDVSYNEQFF
J gene: TRBJ2-1; V gene: TRBV27; D gene: .; clone size: .; CDR3 DNA: TGTGCCAGCAGTGGAGGACTCGATGAGCAGTTCTTC; CDR3 protein: CASSGGLDEQFF
J gene: TRBJ1-5; V gene: TRBV12-3/TRBV12-4; D gene: TRBD1; clone size: few; CDR3 DNA: TGTGCCAGCACCACCGCAGGGGGTGGTCAGCCCCAGCATTTT; CDR3 protein: CASTTAGGGQPQHF
J gene: TRBJ2-3; V gene: TRBV6-1; D gene: .; clone size: .; CDR3 DNA: TGTGCCAGCAGCCCCCGGGGGCCGGGAGCGTCTGATACGCAGTATTTT; CDR3 protein: CASSPRGPGASDTQYF
J gene: TRBJ1-2; V gene: TRBV4-1; D gene: TRBD1; clone size: few; CDR3 DNA: TGCGCCAGCAGCGAAGGACAGGGAAGGAATGGCTACACCTTC; CDR3 protein: CASSEGQGRNGYTF
J gene: TRBJ1-5; V gene: TRBV7-3; D gene: .; clone size: few; CDR3 DNA: TGTGCCAGCAGCTTAGAACACAAACTAGACCAGGGGAACTGTCAGCCCCAGCATTTT; CDR3 protein: CASSLEHKLDQGNCQPQHF
J gene: TRBJ2-1; V gene: TRBV12-5; D gene: .; clone size: few; CDR3 DNA: TGTGCTAGTGGTAACCGGGTCTCAGCCGATGAGCAGTTCTTC; CDR3 protein: CASGNRVSADEQFF
J gene: TRBJ1-1; V gene: TRBV5-1; D gene: .; clone size: few; CDR3 DNA: TGCGCCAGCAGCACCGGGACGGCCATGAACACTGAAGCTTTCTTT; CDR3 protein: CASSTGTAMNTEAFF
J gene: TRBJ2-7; V gene: TRBV5-5; D gene: TRBD2; clone size: few; CDR3 DNA: TGTGCCAGCAGCGTGGCTAGCGGGGTTTACGAGCAGTACTTC; CDR3 protein: CASSVASGVYEQYF
J gene: TRBJ2-5; V gene: TRBV13; D gene: .; clone size: .; CDR3 DNA: TGTGCCAGCAGCTTGGGGGGCGTAGGGGGAGAGACCCAGTACTTC; CDR3 protein: CASSLGGVGGETQYF
J gene: TRBJ2-2; V gene: TRBV7-2; D gene: TRBD2; clone size: few; CDR3 DNA: TGTGCCAGCAGCTTTGGACTAGCGGGAGTCACCGGGGAGCTGTTTTTT; CDR3 protein: CASSFGLAGVTGELFF
J gene: TRBJ2-2; V gene: TRBV5-1; D gene: TRBD2; clone size: few; CDR3 DNA: TGCGCCAGCAGCTCGCCCGGGGGGACCGGGGAGCTGTTTTTT; CDR3 protein: CASSSPGGTGELFF
J gene: TRBJ1-1; V gene: TRBV7-3; D gene: .; clone size: .; CDR3 DNA: TGTGCCAGCAGCTTAACCAAGGACACTGAAGCTTTCTTT; CDR3 protein: CASSLTKDTEAFF
J gene: TRBJ2-5; V gene: TRBV7-6; D gene: TRBD1; clone size: few; CDR3 DNA: TGTGCCAGCAGCCCTGGGACAGGGAGGGAGGAGACCCAGTACTTC; CDR3 protein: CASSPGTGREETQYF
J gene: TRBJ2-1; V gene: TRBV28; D gene: .; clone size: many; CDR3 DNA: TGTGCCGGAAGTTCGAGCTCCTACAATGAGCAGTTCTTC; CDR3 protein: CAGSSSSYNEQFF